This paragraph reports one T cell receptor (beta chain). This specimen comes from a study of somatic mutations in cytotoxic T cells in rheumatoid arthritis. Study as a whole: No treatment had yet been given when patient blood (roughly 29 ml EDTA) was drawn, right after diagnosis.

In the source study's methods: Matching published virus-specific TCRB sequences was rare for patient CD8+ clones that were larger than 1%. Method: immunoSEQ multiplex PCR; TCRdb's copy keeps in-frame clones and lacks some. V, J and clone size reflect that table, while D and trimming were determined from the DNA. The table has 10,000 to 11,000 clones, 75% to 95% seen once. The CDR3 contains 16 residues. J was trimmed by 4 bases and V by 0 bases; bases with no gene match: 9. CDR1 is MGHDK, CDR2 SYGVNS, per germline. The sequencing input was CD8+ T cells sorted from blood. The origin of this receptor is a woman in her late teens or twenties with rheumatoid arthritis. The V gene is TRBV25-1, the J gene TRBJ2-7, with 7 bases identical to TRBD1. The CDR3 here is CASSEYKGTASYEQYF. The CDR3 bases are TGTGCCAGCAGTGAATATAAGGGGACAGCCTCATACGAGCAGTACTTC.